The sequence of this TCR beta chain was determined in a study of cytomegalovirus exposure and HLA in healthy donors listed by TCRdb under 2017. Study-level background: An earlier analysis of roughly 500 of the donors reported more than 250 Gb of sequence data and 117 million unique TCR beta sequences from 150 million to 200 million T cells. Approximately 300 gigabases of sequencing data and around 80 million unique TCR sequences made up an early release that covered nearly 650 HLA-typed donors. The genetic ancestry cluster associated with self-reported Caucasian donors included roughly 84% of the roughly 400 genotyped donors. The aim of the study was to test whether cataloging public T cell receptors could identify signatures of past pathogen exposure. Using immunosequencing, the study profiled T cell repertoires from 666 subjects and related those repertoires to cytomegalovirus serostatus. Besides the first cohort of hundreds of subjects, a separate validation cohort made up of about 120 different subjects was used. High-throughput TCR immunosequencing, statistical association of individual TCRs with disease status, and machine learning were combined to predict cytomegalovirus infection status. A later analysis re-analyzed previously published TCR beta repertoires from 666 donors and added high-resolution HLA genotyping to study TCR occurrence patterns. Rather than using new phenotypic data, the later analysis identified candidate immune exposures from TCR beta sequences and from how often those sequences occurred across donors. An earlier analysis of approximately 630 of the donors applied high-throughput TCR beta sequencing to assess whether each TCR beta V gene segment acted as functional or pseudogenic. Donor age, sex, ethnicity and CMV serostatus were compiled together with the repertoire data. In a later genetic analysis, genome-wide SNP genotypes for about 55% of the roughly 700 donors were used, and that subset was treated as a discovery cohort. All discovery cohort repertoires had been generated using a single sequencing platform. Both class I and class II loci were covered by HLA typing, at four-digit resolution. The number of typed donors differed by locus: about 620-630 for A, B, C, DRB1 and DQB1; some 540 for DQA1; about 600 for DPA1; and 400 to 480 for DPB1. Four to six DR-DQ haplotypes were handled as single units for association and clustering, since linkage in the cohort was strong. Among roughly 400 genotyped donors of the cohort, an average of around 250,000 unique TCR beta nucleotide sequences was sequenced per donor, of which 15% to 20% were non-productive.

On the study overall, not on this receptor specifically: Because HLA typing was unavailable for some donors at each locus, only the typed subset was used in association tests. The presence/absence analyses assumed that sequencing depth was roughly uniform across donors, and that assumption may not be true. In the study, around 160 TCR beta chains were listed as associated with cytomegalovirus. Linkage disequilibrium might explain the correlated functional status among segregating V segments, but an unknown experimental factor could not be ruled out. In a later analysis, several top co-occurrence clusters were reported to appear linked to parvovirus B19, influenza, CMV and Epstein-Barr virus. Only TCR beta chains were sequenced in this cohort, and the absence of alpha or paired-chain data limited detectable features. Because counts were too low, roughly 16 rarely observed V segments, including chromosome 9 orphons, were left out of the earlier analysis of a few hundred of the donors. When HLA alleles, especially DR and DQ, strongly co-occurred, TCR associations were difficult to assign to individual alleles. Compared with equally common non-associated chains, HLA-associated TCR beta chains in a later analysis were more clonally expanded and had lower generation probabilities. Most TCR sequences were seen in very few donors, while some public TCRs were found in many individuals. In a later genetic analysis, fewer N-insertions in productive TCRs were reported among donors in an Asian-associated ancestry cluster than the approximately 710-donor mean. The authors suggested that the approach could potentially be extended to other disease states and immunological phenotypes. Cytomegalovirus status was reported to be diagnosed by the classifier with high specificity and sensitivity in both the original and validation cohorts. According to a later analysis, most CMV-associated TCR beta chains appeared to be HLA-restricted, and the HLA associations seemed to be driven largely by CMV exposure. In an earlier analysis of around 600 of the donors, most TCR beta V segments were observed in productive rearrangements about 90% or about 30% of the time, broadly matching IMGT annotations. A group of highly shared sequence variants was considered likely to be a technical artifact of the sequencing pipeline. At a false discovery rate of 0.05, a later analysis linked 16,000 or so TCR beta sequences to specific HLA alleles. Three of the identified cytomegalovirus-associated TCR beta chains were confirmed in vitro to be specific for cytomegalovirus antigens. V-gene and J-gene trimming of TCR beta chains was associated with a missense DCLRE1C variant in a later genetic analysis, and the association was replicated in an independent cohort. For the cohort, immune exposure information was limited to CMV serostatus. Because the 87-base-pair reads could not distinguish some IMGT-functional V segments, including TRBV6-2 and TRBV6-3, those segments were excluded. According to a later analysis, TCR association rates differed among HLA loci, with DRB1 alleles showing the most associated TCRs and HLA-C alleles showing the fewest. A further reported finding was that TCR beta sequences accurately predicted the HLA-A and HLA-B alleles for most subjects in the first cohort.

The library was generated by the immunoSEQ multiplex PCR assay. The multiplex PCR relied on a mix of 60 forward primers for TCR Vbeta segments and 13 reverse primers for TCR Jbeta segments. A multiplex PCR assay on genomic DNA amplified the CDR3 region of rearranged TCR beta genes. The Illumina HiSeq System was used to sequence the amplified TCR beta libraries as 87-base-pair reads. Per the source publication's procedure: Across the 500 to 850 repertoires, a later analysis counted some 81 million unique TCR beta chains, 9.5 million to 12 million of which were shared by at least two donors. To remove PCR and sequencing errors, raw reads were error-corrected and collapsed into unique sequences using a nearest-neighbor algorithm that merged closely related sequences. V, D and J gene segments were assigned by aligning CDR3 sequences to IMGT reference sequences. For a sequence to be retained, a match of at least six nucleotides was required to both a V gene segment and a J gene segment. Rearrangements were called productive when the CDR3 lacked stop codons and stayed in frame with V and J; all others were non-productive. CDR3 was defined by IMGT convention, running from the second conserved V-encoded cysteine to the conserved J-encoded phenylalanine. In an earlier analysis of approximately 500 of the donors, sequences lacking an unambiguous match to a single V gene segment were excluded. An earlier analysis of fewer than 650 of the donors classified V segments as functional when productive rearrangements were above 56.7% and as segregating when the standard deviation between donors was above 5%. A statistical classification framework was built to diagnose cytomegalovirus status from the catalog of TCR beta chain sequences. In a later analysis, V and J genes were assigned by comparing TCR nucleotide sequences against IMGT/GENE-DB human TR gene sequences. In a later analysis, CDR3 sequences and most-parsimonious VDJ recombination scenarios were assigned using the TCRdist pipeline. In a later analysis, every TCR beta chain was defined by the combination of its CDR3 amino acid sequence and its V-gene family, and reads without a unique V-gene family were dropped. To address suspected cross-contamination and a sequencing artifact, a later analysis removed over 500 highly shared, low-generation-probability nucleotide sequences. In a later analysis, a clonal expansion index for each public chain was calculated from normalized within-repertoire ranks of inferred template counts. Generation probabilities in a later analysis came from a VDJ recombination model fitted to out-of-frame rearrangements, and those results were checked against IGoR. In a later analysis, TCR-TCR, TCR-HLA and TCR-CMV co-occurrence was scored with hypergeometric tests, and a repertoire-size bias correction was applied to TCR pairs. To estimate false discovery rates, a later analysis permuted the HLA or CMV assignments 20 times. In a later analysis, co-occurring TCRs were grouped using DBSCAN, with TCRdist sequence similarity added in when clustering inside HLA-allele-positive subsets. For co-occurrence clustering, repertoires with fewer than 30,000 or more than 120,000 public chains were excluded, along with several repertoires with anomalous nucleotide sharing. TCRdb took this table from immuneACCESS and kept in-frame rearrangements with V and J called. Such tables lack part of the clones; where checked against another copy, unresolved V genes explain under half of the gap, and the rest is unexplained. V, J and clone size were drawn from that table, and D and trimming were deduced from the DNA. This sample's table carries more than 60,000 clones. The ten top clones hold approximately 15% of the sample.

In total, approximately 610 healthy bone marrow donors made up the cohort. Cohort members were all nominally healthy when sampled, although unrecorded immune exposures were likely present. The donor was CMV seronegative and belonged to the group of more than 300 seronegative cohort members. A peripheral blood sample was collected from each donor, and TCR beta sequencing was performed on peripheral blood mononuclear cells. Genomic DNA extraction from the blood cell samples was performed with the Qiagen DNeasy Blood Extraction Kit. Ends trimmed: V by 3 bases, J by 9 bases; bases unmatched to a gene: 10. The germline V gene provides CDR1 SGDLS and CDR2 YYNGEE. Including cysteine and phenylalanine, the CDR3 has 16 amino acids. Here the CDR3 DNA is all that survives: 48 bases in frame from base 1. Note on this clone: This receptor's antigen is unknown.

The source of this sequence is a boy younger than 18 in good health and CMV-seronegative. The sequenced material came from PBMCs. This sequence uses TRBV9 and TRBJ2-1; 12 bases in between match TRBD1. The sequenced DNA is TGTGCCAGCAGCGGATTCACCGGGACAGGGGGCGGTGAGCAGTTCTTC. Translated, this gives CASSGFTGTGGGEQFF.